The clone carrying this T cell receptor (beta chain) has a single count. Sequencing was performed with immunoSEQ multiplex PCR; in TCRdb, only in-frame clones are kept and a portion is missing. The sample yields 50,000 or so clones, roughly 79% seen once. This sample is part of a study of blood T cell repertoires in COVID-19. About the research overall: Acute and convalescent COVID-19 specimens originated in the United States, Italy and Spain.

The V gene lost 3 bases and the J gene lost 2 bases, with 2 bases spanning the gap. CDR3 length equals 13 residues. Germline lookup yields CDR1 SNHLY and CDR2 FYNNEI. This clonotype originated in an older woman with acute or convalescent COVID-19. This sequence joins TRBV2 and TRBJ2-6; D gene ambiguous. Source material: peripheral blood. This CDR3 is CASSDTGANVLTF. CDR3 sequence (DNA): TGTGCCAGCAGTGATACTGGGGCCAACGTCCTGACTTTC.